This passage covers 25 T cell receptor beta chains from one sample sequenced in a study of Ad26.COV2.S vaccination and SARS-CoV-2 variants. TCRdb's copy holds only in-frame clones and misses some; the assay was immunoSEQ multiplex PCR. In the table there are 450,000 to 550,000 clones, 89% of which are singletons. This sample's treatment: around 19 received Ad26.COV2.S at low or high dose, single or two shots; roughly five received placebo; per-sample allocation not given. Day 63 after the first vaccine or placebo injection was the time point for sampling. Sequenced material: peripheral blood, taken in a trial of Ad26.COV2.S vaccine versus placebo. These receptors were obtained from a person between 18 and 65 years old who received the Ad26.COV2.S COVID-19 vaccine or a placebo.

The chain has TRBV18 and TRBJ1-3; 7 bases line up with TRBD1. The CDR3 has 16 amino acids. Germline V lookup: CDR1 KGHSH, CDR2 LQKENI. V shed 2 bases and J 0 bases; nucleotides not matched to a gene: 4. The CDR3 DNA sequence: TGTGCCAGCTCACCATACAGGGGAGGCTCTGGAAACACCATATATTTT. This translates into CASSPYRGGSGNTIYF.

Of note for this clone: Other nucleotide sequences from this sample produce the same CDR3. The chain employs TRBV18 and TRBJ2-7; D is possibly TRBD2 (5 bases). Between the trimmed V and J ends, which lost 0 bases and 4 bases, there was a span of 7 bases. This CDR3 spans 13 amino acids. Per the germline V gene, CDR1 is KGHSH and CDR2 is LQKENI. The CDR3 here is CASSPPGSYEQYF. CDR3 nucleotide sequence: TGTGCCAGCTCACCACCGGGGAGTTACGAGCAGTACTTC.

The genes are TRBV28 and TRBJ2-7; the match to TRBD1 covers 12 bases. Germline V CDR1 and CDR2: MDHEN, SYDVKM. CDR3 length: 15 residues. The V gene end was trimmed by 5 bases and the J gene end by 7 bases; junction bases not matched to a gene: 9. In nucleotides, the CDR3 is TGTGCCAGCAGTCGTACCGGGACAGGGGGCTTGGAGCAGTACTTC. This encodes CASSRTGTGGLEQYF.

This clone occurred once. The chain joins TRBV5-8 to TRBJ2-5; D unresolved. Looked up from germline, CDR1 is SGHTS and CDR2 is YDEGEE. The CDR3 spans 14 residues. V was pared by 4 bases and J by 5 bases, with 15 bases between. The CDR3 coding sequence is TGTGCCAGCAGCCGGAAGCTGGGTTCGGAGACCCAGTACTTC. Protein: CASSRKLGSETQYF.

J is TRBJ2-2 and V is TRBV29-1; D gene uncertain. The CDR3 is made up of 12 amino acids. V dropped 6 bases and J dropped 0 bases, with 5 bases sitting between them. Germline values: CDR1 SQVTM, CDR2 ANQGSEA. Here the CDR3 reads CSVYANTGELFF. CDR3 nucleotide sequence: TGCAGCGTGTACGCGAACACCGGGGAGCTGTTTTTT.

The CDR3 sequence is CASSLGTNYGYTF. CDR3 coding DNA: TGTGCCAGCAGCTTAGGGACCAACTATGGCTACACCTTC. This chain joins TRBV11-1 and TRBJ1-2; no clear D. V lost 1 base and J 2 bases, leaving 5 bases between the germline ends. Germline V gives CDR1 SGHAT, CDR2 FQDESV (reference sequence). This CDR3 is built from 13 residues.

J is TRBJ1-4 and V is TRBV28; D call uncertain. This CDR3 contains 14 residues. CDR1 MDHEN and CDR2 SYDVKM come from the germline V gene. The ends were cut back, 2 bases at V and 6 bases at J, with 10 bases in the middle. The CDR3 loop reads CASSLGRPDEKLFF. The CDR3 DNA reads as TGTGCCAGCAGTTTAGGGCGACCGGATGAAAAACTGTTTTTT. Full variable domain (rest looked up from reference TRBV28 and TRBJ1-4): DVKVTQSSRYLVKRTGEKVFLECVQDMDHENMFWYRQDPGLGLRLIYFSYDVKMKEKGDIPEGYSVSREKKERFSLILESASTNQTSMYLCASSLGRPDEKLFFGSGTQLSVL.

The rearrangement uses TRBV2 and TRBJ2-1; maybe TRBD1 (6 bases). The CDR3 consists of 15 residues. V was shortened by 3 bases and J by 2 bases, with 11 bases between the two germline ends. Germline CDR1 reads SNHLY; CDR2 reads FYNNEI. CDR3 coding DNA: TGTGCCAGCAGTGATCCCAACAGGGCCTACAATGAGCAGTTCTTC. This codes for CASSDPNRAYNEQFF.

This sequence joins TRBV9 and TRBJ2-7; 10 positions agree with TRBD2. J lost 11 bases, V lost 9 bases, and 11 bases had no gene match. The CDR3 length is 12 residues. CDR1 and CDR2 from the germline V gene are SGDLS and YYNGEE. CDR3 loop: CANLAGAAGEYF. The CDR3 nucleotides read TGTGCCAATCTAGCGGGAGCAGCCGGGGAGTACTTC. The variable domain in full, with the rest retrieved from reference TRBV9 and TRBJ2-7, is DSGVTQTPKHLITATGQRVTLRCSPRSGDLSVYWYQQSLDQGLQFLIQYYNGEERAKGNILERFSAQQFPDLHSELNLSSLELGDSALYFCANLAGAAGEYFGPGTRLTVT.

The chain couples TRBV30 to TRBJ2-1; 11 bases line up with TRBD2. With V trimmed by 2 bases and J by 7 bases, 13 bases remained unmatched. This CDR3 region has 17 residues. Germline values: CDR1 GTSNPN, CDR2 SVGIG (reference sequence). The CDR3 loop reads CAWSLRLAGGGGNEQFF. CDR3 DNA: TGTGCCTGGAGTCTGCGGCTAGCGGGGGGTGGTGGGAATGAGCAGTTCTTC.

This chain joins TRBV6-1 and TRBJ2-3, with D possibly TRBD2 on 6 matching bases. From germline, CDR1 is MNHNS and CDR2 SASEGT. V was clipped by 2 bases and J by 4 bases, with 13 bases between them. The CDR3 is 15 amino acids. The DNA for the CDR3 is TGTGCCAGCAGTGAAAGGTGGGAGGCTCCAGATACGCAGTATTTT. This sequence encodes CASSERWEAPDTQYF.

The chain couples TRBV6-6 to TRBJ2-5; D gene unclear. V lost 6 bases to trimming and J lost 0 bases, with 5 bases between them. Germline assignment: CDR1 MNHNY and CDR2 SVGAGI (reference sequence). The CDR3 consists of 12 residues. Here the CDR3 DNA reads TGTGCCAGCAGCCGGGACCAAGAGACCCAGTACTTC. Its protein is CASSRDQETQYF.

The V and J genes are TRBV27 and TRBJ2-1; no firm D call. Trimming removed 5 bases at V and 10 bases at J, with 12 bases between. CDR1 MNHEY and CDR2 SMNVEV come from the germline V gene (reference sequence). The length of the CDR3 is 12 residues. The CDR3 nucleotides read TGTGCCAGCAGTCTCACCGAGTCGGAGCAGTTCTTC. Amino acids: CASSLTESEQFF.

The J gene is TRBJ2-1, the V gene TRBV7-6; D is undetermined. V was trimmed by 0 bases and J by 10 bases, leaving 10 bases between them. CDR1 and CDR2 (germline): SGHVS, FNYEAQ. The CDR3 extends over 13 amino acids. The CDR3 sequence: CASSLAGTSEQFF. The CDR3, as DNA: TGTGCCAGCAGCTTAGCGGGTACAAGCGAGCAGTTCTTC.

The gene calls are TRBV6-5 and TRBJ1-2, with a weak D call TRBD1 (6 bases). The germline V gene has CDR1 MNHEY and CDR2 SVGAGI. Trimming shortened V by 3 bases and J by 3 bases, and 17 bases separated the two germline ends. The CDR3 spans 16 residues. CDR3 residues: CASSYVVGGMDYGYTF. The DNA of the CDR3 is TGTGCCAGCAGTTATGTCGTAGGGGGGATGGACTATGGCTACACCTTC.

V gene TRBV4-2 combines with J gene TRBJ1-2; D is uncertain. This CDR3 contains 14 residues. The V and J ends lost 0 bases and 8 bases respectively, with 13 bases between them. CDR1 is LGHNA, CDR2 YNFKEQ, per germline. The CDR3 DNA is TGTGCCAGCAGCCAAGATAGGAGGGTCGGGGGCTACACCTTC. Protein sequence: CASSQDRRVGGYTF.

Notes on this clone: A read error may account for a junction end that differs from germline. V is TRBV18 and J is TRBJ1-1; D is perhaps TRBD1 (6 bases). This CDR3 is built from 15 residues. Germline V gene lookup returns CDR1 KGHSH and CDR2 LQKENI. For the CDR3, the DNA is TGTGCCAGCTCCCGGGGGGGCACCGCGAACACTAAAGCTTTCTTT. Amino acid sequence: CASSRGGTANTKAFF.

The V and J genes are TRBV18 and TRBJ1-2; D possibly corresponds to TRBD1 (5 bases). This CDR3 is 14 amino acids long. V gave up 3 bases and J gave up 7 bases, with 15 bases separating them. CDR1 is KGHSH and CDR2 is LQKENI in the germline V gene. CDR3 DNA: TGTGCCAGCTCACCGACGACAGCCCCCCGTGGCTACACCTTC. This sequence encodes CASSPTTAPRGYTF. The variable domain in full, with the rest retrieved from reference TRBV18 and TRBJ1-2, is NAGVMQNPRHLVRRRGQEARLRCSPMKGHSHVYWYRQLPEEGLKFMVYLQKENIIDESGMPKERFSAEFPKEGPSILRIQQVVRGDSAAYFCASSPTTAPRGYTFGSGTRLTVV.

CDR3 DNA sequence: TGTGCCTGGGAACTAGCGGGAGGGAACATTCAGTACTTC. It translates to CAWELAGGNIQYF. V is TRBV30 and J is TRBJ2-4, with TRBD2 identical over 13 bases. The CDR3 is 13 residues long. J gave up 7 bases and V 5 bases, and 2 bases lay outside the gene matches. Germline CDR1 reads GTSNPN; CDR2 reads SVGIG (reference sequence).

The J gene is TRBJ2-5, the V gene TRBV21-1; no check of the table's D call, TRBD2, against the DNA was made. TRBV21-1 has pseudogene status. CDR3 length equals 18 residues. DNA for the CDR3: TGTGCCAGCAGCAAAGGTCCGGGGGAAGGGATGTACCAAGAGACCCAGTACTTC. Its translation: CASSKGPGEGMYQETQYF.

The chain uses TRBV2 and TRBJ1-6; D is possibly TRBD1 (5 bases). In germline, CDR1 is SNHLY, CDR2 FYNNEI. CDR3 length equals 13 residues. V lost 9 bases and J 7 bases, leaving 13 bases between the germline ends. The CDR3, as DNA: TGTGCCAGTGCCGGGACCGCAAATTCACCCCTCCACTTT. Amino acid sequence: CASAGTANSPLHF.

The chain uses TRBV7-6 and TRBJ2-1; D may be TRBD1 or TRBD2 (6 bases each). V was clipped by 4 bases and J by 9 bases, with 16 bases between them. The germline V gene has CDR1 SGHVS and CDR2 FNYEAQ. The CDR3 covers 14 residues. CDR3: CASSYGGGRGEQFF. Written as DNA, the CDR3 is TGTGCCAGCAGCTACGGGGGAGGCAGGGGTGAGCAGTTCTTC. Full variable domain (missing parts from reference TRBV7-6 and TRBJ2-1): GAGVSQSPRYKVTKRGQDVALRCDPISGHVSLYWYRQALGQGPEFLTYFNYEAQQDKSGLPNDRFSAERPEGSISTLTIQRTEQRDSAMYRCASSYGGGRGEQFFGPGTRLTVL.

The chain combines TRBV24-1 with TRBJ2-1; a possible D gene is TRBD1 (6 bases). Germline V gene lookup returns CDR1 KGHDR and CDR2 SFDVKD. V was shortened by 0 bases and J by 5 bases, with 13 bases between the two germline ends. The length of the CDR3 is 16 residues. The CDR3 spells CATSDLGQGTHNEQFF. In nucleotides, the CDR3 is TGTGCCACCAGTGATTTGGGGCAGGGGACCCACAATGAGCAGTTCTTC.

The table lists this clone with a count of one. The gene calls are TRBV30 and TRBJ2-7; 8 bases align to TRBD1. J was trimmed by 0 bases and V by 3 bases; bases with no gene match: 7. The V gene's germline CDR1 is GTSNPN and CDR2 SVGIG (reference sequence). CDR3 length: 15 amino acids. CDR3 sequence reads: CAWRRGQVSSYEQYF. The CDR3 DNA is TGTGCCTGGAGGCGGGGACAGGTGAGCTCCTACGAGCAGTACTTC.

The CDR3 is CATRGGYGEQYF. For the CDR3, the DNA is TGTGCCACACGGGGAGGGTACGGCGAGCAGTACTTC. The V and J genes are TRBV27 and TRBJ2-7; 7 nucleotides agree with TRBD2. CDR1 is MNHEY and CDR2 is SMNVEV in the germline V gene (reference sequence). This CDR3 region has 12 residues. V lost 10 bases to trimming and J lost 6 bases; unmatched junction nucleotides: 9.